A single sample is the source of the 25 T cell receptor beta chains below, sequenced in a study of cytomegalovirus exposure and HLA in healthy donors. In the PCR, 60 Vbeta and 13 Jbeta primers were used. The protocol was immunoSEQ multiplex PCR, while the TCRdb copy is restricted to in-frame clones and leaves out a portion. The sample contains about 160,000 clones, roughly 84% of which appear only once. Source material: PBMCs. The source of these receptors is a man aged 45-65 years in good health and CMV-seropositive.

In its sample, this clone was seen once. The chain is built from TRBV7-9 and TRBJ1-2, with a tentative D call TRBD1 (5 bases). Germline-derived CDR1 and CDR2 are SEHNR and FQNEAQ (reference sequence). Trimming removed 2 bases at V and 4 bases at J, with 17 bases between. The CDR3 is 16 amino acids. CDR3 coding DNA: TGTGCCAGCAGCTTATCGGGGGGTCAGGGATCCTATGGCTACACCTTC. Translation: CASSLSGGQGSYGYTF.

The rearrangement links TRBV6-5 to TRBJ1-5; tentative D call: TRBD1 (5 bases). The germline V gene has CDR1 MNHEY and CDR2 SVGAGI. V was shortened by 6 bases and J by 2 bases, with 14 bases between the two germline ends. This CDR3 spans 15 amino acids. The CDR3 is CASSQHGGRNQPQHF. CDR3 in DNA: TGTGCCAGCAGCCAACACGGGGGACGCAATCAGCCCCAGCATTTT.

The chain combines TRBV5-6 with TRBJ2-7; D ambiguous. V lost 0 bases, J lost 2 bases, and 9 bases lay in between. Germline V gene sequence: CDR1 SGHDT, CDR2 YYEEEE. CDR3 length: 14 amino acids. DNA of the CDR3: TGTGCCAGCAGCTTGGGTAACAATGCCTACGAGCAGTACTTC. Translated, it gives CASSLGNNAYEQYF.

The genes are TRBV20-1 and TRBJ1-1; TRBD1 agrees at 7 bases. The V gene's germline CDR1 is DFQATT and CDR2 SNEGSKA (reference sequence). CDR3 length: 11 amino acids. V shed 6 bases, J shed 4 bases, and the junction held 2 bases outside the gene matches. The CDR3 loop reads CSAGQVTEAFF. The CDR3 DNA reads as TGCAGTGCAGGACAGGTCACTGAAGCTTTCTTT.

CDR3 in DNA: TGCGCCAGCAGTAGAGCGGCGGACAGGGTATATGGCTACACCTTC. Protein: CASSRAADRVYGYTF. V usage is TRBV5-1 and J usage is TRBJ1-2, with 8 bases lining up with TRBD1. The CDR3 runs 15 residues. Trimming took 5 bases from V and 5 from J; bases not matched to a gene: 11. Germline V gene lookup returns CDR1 SGHRS and CDR2 YFSETQ.

The gene calls are TRBV7-6 and TRBJ2-3; 7 bases are shared with TRBD1. This CDR3 is built from 15 residues. From germline, CDR1 is SGHVS and CDR2 FNYEAQ. J gave up 5 bases and V 4 bases, and 9 bases lay outside the gene matches. CDR3 DNA: TGTGCCAGCAGCTCCCGGACAGGTGCAGGAGATACGCAGTATTTT. Its translation: CASSSRTGAGDTQYF.

CDR3 loop: CASSRDRRNTGELFF. CDR3 DNA sequence: TGTGCCAGCAGCCGAGACAGGAGAAACACCGGGGAGCTGTTTTTT. The chain combines TRBV7-2 with TRBJ2-2; tentatively, D is TRBD1 (6 bases). Trimming removed 5 bases from V and 2 bases from J, with 12 bases in between. Per the germline V gene, CDR1 is SGHTA and CDR2 is FQGNSA. The CDR3 extends over 15 amino acids.

The rearrangement links TRBV7-3 to TRBJ2-1, with TRBD2 matching 8 bases. Per germline, CDR1 SGHTA and CDR2 FQGTGA. This CDR3 region has 17 residues. V was pared by 2 bases and J by 7 bases, with 13 bases of the junction left unmatched. CDR3 DNA sequence: TGTGCCAGCAGCTTAGAGACTTTTACTAGCGGTAGGAATGAGCAGTTCTTC. This codes for CASSLETFTSGRNEQFF. The variable domain in full, completed from reference TRBV7-3 and TRBJ2-1, reads GAGVSQTPSNKVTEKGKYVELRCDPISGHTALYWYRQSLGQGPEFLIYFQGTGAADDSGLPNDRFFAVRPEGSVSTLKIQRTERGDSAVYLCASSLETFTSGRNEQFFGPGTRLTVL.

The V call is TRBV7-6, the J call TRBJ2-5; D possibly corresponds to TRBD1 (5 bases). Matching the DNA end better, TRBJ2-7 makes the J call doubtful. Germline-derived CDR1 and CDR2 are SGHVS and FNYEAQ. The CDR3 spans 15 residues. CDR3 bases: TGTGCCAGCAGCTTATCCGACAGCGTCTCCTACGAGCAGTACTTC. Translation: CASSLSDSVSYEQYF.

There are a few counts of this clone. This rearrangement joins TRBV19 to TRBJ2-6; TRBD1 is a possible D gene (5 bases). The germline V gene encodes CDR1 LNHDA and CDR2 SQIVND (reference sequence). This CDR3 has 16 amino acids. Trimming left V 5 bases short and J 0 bases short, with 11 bases between. CDR3 residues: CASSAQVLSGANVLTF. CDR3 sequence (DNA): TGTGCCAGTAGTGCACAGGTGCTCTCTGGGGCCAACGTCCTGACTTTC.

The chain links TRBV28 to TRBJ2-3, with 7 bases that match TRBD2. This CDR3 comprises 18 residues. With V trimmed by 5 bases and J by 3 bases, 17 bases remained unmatched. Germline V CDR1 and CDR2: MDHEN, SYDVKM. The CDR3 nucleotides read TGTGCCAGCAGTCCCGAAGGGAGGGCCTGGGAGGCAACAGATACGCAGTATTTT. This codes for CASSPEGRAWEATDTQYF.

J is TRBJ2-3 and V is TRBV27; 8 bases match TRBD2. This CDR3 spans 14 amino acids. The germline gives CDR1 MNHEY, CDR2 SMNVEV (reference sequence). With V trimmed by 4 bases and J by 3 bases, 3 bases remained unmatched. CDR3 in DNA: TGTGCCAGCAGTTCGGGACTAGTAACAGATACGCAGTATTTT. It codes for CASSSGLVTDTQYF.

The chain has TRBV9 and TRBJ2-3; 8 bases line up with TRBD2. J gave up 1 base and V 6 bases, and 1 base lay outside the gene matches. This CDR3 region has 13 residues. The V gene's germline CDR1 is SGDLS and CDR2 YYNGEE. As DNA, the CDR3 is TGTGCCAGCACCGGGGGGGGCACAGATACGCAGTATTTT. It specifies CASTGGGTDTQYF.

This chain connects TRBV6-6 to TRBJ1-3, with 8 bases lining up with TRBD1. This CDR3 contains 15 residues. V gave up 5 bases and J gave up 1 base; unmatched junction bases: 4. Germline V gene sequence: CDR1 MNHNY, CDR2 SVGAGI (reference sequence). CDR3 DNA sequence: TGTGCCAGCAGTAAGCAGGGGGCTTCTGGAAACACCATATATTTT. As protein: CASSKQGASGNTIYF.

The chain is built from TRBV5-1 and TRBJ2-3; 15 nucleotides agree with TRBD2. The CDR3 is 17 residues long. Germline V CDR1 and CDR2: SGHRS, YFSETQ. The V gene end was trimmed by 0 bases and the J gene end by 7 bases; junction bases not matched to a gene: 6. The DNA for the CDR3 is TGCGCCAGCAGCTTGGCCGGGACTAGCGGGAGGACGAATACGCAGTATTTT. This codes for CASSLAGTSGRTNTQYF.

The chain joins TRBV15 to TRBJ2-7; weak D call: TRBD1 (5 bases). There are 12 residues in the CDR3. The germline V gene encodes CDR1 LNHNV and CDR2 YYDKDF (reference sequence). Trimming pared 3 bases from V and 7 bases from J, leaving 10 bases between. Here the CDR3 reads CATSRSQGEQYF. The CDR3 DNA reads TGTGCCACCAGCAGGAGTCAGGGTGAGCAGTACTTC.

The rearrangement joins TRBV9 to TRBJ2-1; weak D call: TRBD1 (6 bases). Germline V gene lookup returns CDR1 SGDLS and CDR2 YYNGEE. This CDR3 contains 14 residues. V was pared by 4 bases and J by 8 bases, with 16 bases between. The CDR3 DNA reads as TGTGCCAGCAGCCCCCCCAGGGGCGGCCATGAGCAGTTCTTC. It codes for CASSPPRGGHEQFF.

The CDR3 region has the DNA TGCGCCAGCAGCTTGACAGGGGGCCGGGAAGAAAAACTGTTTTTT. It specifies CASSLTGGREEKLFF. The rearrangement joins TRBV5-1 to TRBJ1-4; 9 bases fit TRBD1. This CDR3 spans 15 amino acids. The junction had 6 bases not matched to a gene; V was cut back by 1 base and J by 8 bases. Germline loops: CDR1 SGHRS, CDR2 YFSETQ. Full variable domain (remainder filled in from reference TRBV5-1 and TRBJ1-4): KAGVTQTPRYLIKTRGQQVTLSCSPISGHRSVSWYQQTPGQGLQFLFEYFSETQRNKGNFPGRFSGRQFSNSRSEMNVSTLELGDSALYLCASSLTGGREEKLFFGSGTQLSVL.

The chain uses TRBV30 and TRBJ2-2; possibly TRBD2 for D (5 bases). Germline V gene sequence: CDR1 GTSNPN, CDR2 SVGIG (reference sequence). This CDR3 has 16 residues. The V and J ends lost 5 bases and 4 bases respectively, with 20 bases between them. CDR3 amino acids: CAWVDGKKRATGELFF. In nucleotides, the CDR3 is TGTGCCTGGGTTGATGGAAAAAAGAGGGCCACCGGGGAGCTGTTTTTT.

The chain uses TRBV5-8 and TRBJ2-5; tentative D call: TRBD1 (5 bases). The CDR3 totals 13 residues. With 6 bases removed from V and 5 bases from J, the gap between germline ends came to 14 bases. Germline assignment: CDR1 SGHTS and CDR2 YDEGEE. CDR3 DNA: TGTGCCAGCAAGGGGCGAGTACGGGAGACCCAGTACTTC. Amino acid sequence: CASKGRVRETQYF.

V gene TRBV4-2 combines with J gene TRBJ1-3, with a possible D match to TRBD1 (6 bases). V was cut by 5 bases and J by 0 bases, with 11 bases left in between. Per the germline V gene, CDR1 is LGHNA and CDR2 is YNFKEQ. This CDR3 comprises 15 residues. CDR3 loop: CASSATGFSGNTIYF. Here the CDR3 DNA reads TGTGCCAGCAGCGCTACAGGGTTCTCTGGAAACACCATATATTTT.

There are a few counts of this clone. This sequence joins TRBV7-9 and TRBJ1-1; D remains ambiguous. The CDR3 length is 11 residues. V was shortened by 6 bases and J by 5 bases, with 7 bases between the two germline ends. Germline CDR1 and CDR2: SEHNR and FQNEAQ (reference sequence). This CDR3 is CASSPKTEAFF. The DNA for the CDR3 is TGTGCCAGCAGTCCCAAAACTGAAGCTTTCTTT.

In its sample, this clone was seen once. V gene TRBV6-5 combines with J gene TRBJ2-7; 8 nucleotides line up with TRBD1. Germline-derived CDR1 and CDR2 are MNHEY and SVGAGI. The length of the CDR3 is 15 residues. Trimming removed 2 bases from V and 6 bases from J; junction bases left unmatched: 9. In DNA form, the CDR3 reads TGTGCCAGCAGTTACCGGGACAGGCTTAACCGCGAGCAGTACGTC. It yields the protein CASSYRDRLNREQYV.

The rearrangement uses TRBV10-3 and TRBJ2-7, with 8 bases fitting TRBD1. J lost 7 bases, V lost 4 bases, and 12 bases had no gene match. Germline assignment: CDR1 ENHRY and CDR2 SYGVKD. This CDR3 is 15 amino acids long. CDR3 nucleotide sequence: TGTGCCATCAGTGCCGCTAAGGCGGGACAGGAGGAGCAGTACGTC. Its translation: CAISAAKAGQEEQYV.

V usage is TRBV15 and J usage is TRBJ1-4; no definite D call. Trimming took 0 bases from V and 4 from J, leaving 9 bases between them. The CDR3 is made up of 15 amino acids. Germline assignment: CDR1 LNHNV and CDR2 YYDKDF (reference sequence). In DNA form, the CDR3 reads TGTGCCACCAGCAGAGATTGGGAGGGTAATGAAAAACTGTTTTTT. Its translation is CATSRDWEGNEKLFF.